This is a list of T cell receptor beta chains from one sample in a study of T cells after yellow fever vaccination. TCRdb re-derived calls from the 5' RACE reads in MiXCR, one entry per CDR3 protein. The sample lists some 550,000 distinct CDR3 sequences; 15% to 20% were seen once. The input for sequencing was PBMCs, taken 15 days after the yellow fever booster vaccination. These receptor sequences come from a man aged 30 to 45 who received the YFV17D yellow fever vaccine. Each CDR3 is given with its conserved first and last residue. A D gene is named only where the DNA matches it firmly. Some rows mark clone size as missing; the rest say once, few, many or name a class of expanded clone.

cdr3_aa: CASSSLLAGGFGDEQFF
cdr3_nt: TGTGCCAGTAGTTCCCTACTAGCGGGAGGGTTTGGTGATGAGCAGTTCTTC
d_call: TRBD2
clone_size: NA
j_call: TRBJ2-1
v_call: TRBV19

cdr3_aa: CASSLALGQGRYNEQFF
cdr3_nt: TGTGCCAGCAGCTTAGCGCTTGGACAGGGACGCTACAATGAGCAGTTCTTC
d_call: TRBD1
clone_size: few
j_call: TRBJ2-1
v_call: TRBV7-2

cdr3_aa: CASRDGVYGYTF
cdr3_nt: TGTGCCAGCAGAGACGGAGTTTATGGCTACACCTTC
d_call: NA
clone_size: NA
j_call: TRBJ1-2
v_call: TRBV6-2/TRBV6-3

cdr3_aa: CASNPGPNSYEQYF
cdr3_nt: TGTGCCAGCAATCCGGGACCGAACTCCTACGAGCAGTACTTC
d_call: NA
clone_size: NA
j_call: TRBJ2-7
v_call: TRBV12-3/TRBV12-4

cdr3_aa: CASSQEAHGPDTQYF
cdr3_nt: TGCGCCAGCAGCCAAGAAGCCCACGGCCCAGATACGCAGTATTTT
d_call: NA
clone_size: few
j_call: TRBJ2-3
v_call: TRBV4-3

cdr3_aa: CASSPLAGAGDTQYF
cdr3_nt: TGCGCCAGCAGCCCACTAGCGGGAGCCGGAGATACGCAGTATTTT
d_call: TRBD2
clone_size: NA
j_call: TRBJ2-3
v_call: TRBV5-1

cdr3_aa: CASTNSGTGVYEQYF
cdr3_nt: TGTGCCAGCACCAATTCTGGGACAGGGGTTTACGAGCAGTACTTC
d_call: TRBD1
clone_size: few
j_call: TRBJ2-7
v_call: TRBV2

cdr3_aa: CASSRTGVGNEQFF
cdr3_nt: TGCGCCAGCAGTAGGACAGGGGTAGGCAATGAGCAGTTCTTC
d_call: TRBD1
clone_size: few
j_call: TRBJ2-1
v_call: TRBV10-1

cdr3_aa: CASSQGAVTPRSEANVLTF
cdr3_nt: TGCGCCAGCAGCCAAGGGGCCGTCACGCCGAGGTCTGAGGCCAACGTCCTGACTTTC
d_call: NA
clone_size: NA
j_call: TRBJ2-6
v_call: TRBV4-1

cdr3_aa: CASATLNQPQHF
cdr3_nt: TGTGCCAGCGCCACGTTGAATCAGCCCCAGCATTTT
d_call: NA
clone_size: once
j_call: TRBJ1-5
v_call: TRBV7-9

cdr3_aa: CSAERRDRGYNEQFF
cdr3_nt: TGCAGCGCCGAACGCCGGGACAGGGGATACAATGAGCAGTTCTTC
d_call: TRBD1
clone_size: NA
j_call: TRBJ2-1
v_call: TRBV29-1

cdr3_aa: CASSIGYGNEQFF
cdr3_nt: TGCGCCAGCAGCATCGGATATGGGAATGAGCAGTTCTTC
d_call: NA
clone_size: few
j_call: TRBJ2-1
v_call: TRBV5-1

cdr3_aa: CGVPKQGSGANVLTF
cdr3_nt: TGCGGCGTTCCTAAACAGGGCTCTGGGGCCAACGTCCTGACTTTC
d_call: NA
clone_size: NA
j_call: TRBJ2-6
v_call: TRBV29-1

cdr3_aa: CAISESTVNTEAFF
cdr3_nt: TGTGCCATCAGTGAGTCGACAGTAAACACTGAAGCTTTCTTT
d_call: NA
clone_size: NA
j_call: TRBJ1-1
v_call: TRBV10-3

cdr3_aa: CASSPVGSAGETQYF
cdr3_nt: TGTGCCAGCAGCCCGGTAGGGTCCGCGGGGGAGACCCAGTACTTC
d_call: NA
clone_size: few
j_call: TRBJ2-5
v_call: TRBV7-2

cdr3_aa: CASTDVPGETQYF
cdr3_nt: TGTGCCAGCACTGACGTACCGGGAGAGACCCAGTACTTC
d_call: NA
clone_size: NA
j_call: TRBJ2-5
v_call: TRBV27

cdr3_aa: CASSSWTDNSPLHF
cdr3_nt: TGTGCCAGCAGCTCATGGACAGACAATTCACCCCTCCACTTT
d_call: NA
clone_size: few
j_call: TRBJ1-6
v_call: TRBV7-9

cdr3_aa: CASSLESGRINSPLHF
cdr3_nt: TGTGCCAGCAGCTTAGAATCCGGACGGATCAATTCACCCCTCCACTTT
d_call: NA
clone_size: few
j_call: TRBJ1-6
v_call: TRBV7-2

cdr3_aa: CASSFPGNRDTDTQYF
cdr3_nt: TGTGCCAGCAGTTTCCCCGGGAACAGGGACACAGATACGCAGTATTTT
d_call: NA
clone_size: few
j_call: TRBJ2-3
v_call: TRBV12-3/TRBV12-4

cdr3_aa: CASSPRTGTGELFF
cdr3_nt: TGTGCCAGCTCACCACGAACGGGCACCGGGGAGCTGTTTTTT
d_call: NA
clone_size: NA
j_call: TRBJ2-2
v_call: TRBV18

cdr3_aa: CASSQDSGSEGYEQYF
cdr3_nt: TGTGCCAGCAGCCAAGACTCCGGCTCGGAGGGTTACGAGCAGTACTTC
d_call: NA
clone_size: few
j_call: TRBJ2-7
v_call: TRBV3-1

cdr3_aa: CSATDRGVTGELFF
cdr3_nt: TGCAGTGCTACGGACAGGGGAGTCACCGGGGAGCTGTTTTTT
d_call: TRBD1
clone_size: few
j_call: TRBJ2-2
v_call: TRBV20-1

cdr3_aa: CASNFGQNLNGYTF
cdr3_nt: TGTGCCAGCAATTTTGGACAGAACCTAAATGGCTACACCTTC
d_call: NA
clone_size: NA
j_call: TRBJ1-2
v_call: TRBV2

cdr3_aa: CASSPRAGRDQETQYF
cdr3_nt: TGCGCCAGCAGCCCAAGAGCTGGGCGGGATCAAGAGACCCAGTACTTC
d_call: NA
clone_size: few
j_call: TRBJ2-5
v_call: TRBV5-1

cdr3_aa: CSAREDRSGQYF
cdr3_nt: TGCAGTGCTAGAGAGGACCGAAGTGGGCAGTACTTC
d_call: NA
clone_size: few
j_call: TRBJ2-7
v_call: TRBV20-1

cdr3_aa: CASSFVNTGELFF
cdr3_nt: TGTGCCAGCAGCTTTGTAAACACCGGGGAGCTGTTTTTT
d_call: NA
clone_size: many
j_call: TRBJ2-2
v_call: TRBV11-2

cdr3_aa: CASSLDVAGNQPQHF
cdr3_nt: TGTGCCAGCAGCTTAGATGTCGCGGGAAATCAGCCCCAGCATTTT
d_call: NA
clone_size: many
j_call: TRBJ1-5
v_call: TRBV11-2

cdr3_aa: CASSPSRRLGASSYNEQFF
cdr3_nt: TGCGCCAGCAGCCCAAGTAGGCGGCTCGGGGCCAGCTCCTACAATGAGCAGTTCTTC
d_call: NA
clone_size: NA
j_call: TRBJ2-1
v_call: TRBV4-3

cdr3_aa: CASSSNRGQETQYF
cdr3_nt: TGTGCCAGCAGCTCCAACAGGGGTCAGGAGACCCAGTACTTC
d_call: TRBD1
clone_size: NA
j_call: TRBJ2-5
v_call: TRBV7-2

cdr3_aa: CASSLWDYEQYF
cdr3_nt: TGTGCCAGCAGCTTGTGGGATTACGAGCAGTACTTC
d_call: NA
clone_size: NA
j_call: TRBJ2-7
v_call: TRBV5-6

cdr3_aa: CASSRQTHKEILTEAFF
cdr3_nt: TGTGCCAGCAGCCGTCAGACGCACAAAGAAATACTCACTGAAGCTTTCTTT
d_call: NA
clone_size: few
j_call: TRBJ1-1
v_call: TRBV3-1

cdr3_aa: CSASHLSGGTDTQYF
cdr3_nt: TGCAGTGCTAGTCATCTAAGCGGAGGCACAGATACGCAGTATTTT
d_call: NA
clone_size: NA
j_call: TRBJ2-3
v_call: TRBV20-1

cdr3_aa: CSADRPGLARRGDETQYF
cdr3_nt: TGCAGTGCGGACAGACCGGGACTAGCGCGACGGGGCGATGAGACCCAGTACTTC
d_call: TRBD2
clone_size: NA
j_call: TRBJ2-5
v_call: TRBV20-1

cdr3_aa: CASRVQGYTEAFF
cdr3_nt: TGTGCCAGCAGGGTTCAGGGCTACACTGAAGCTTTCTTT
d_call: NA
clone_size: few
j_call: TRBJ1-1
v_call: TRBV6-6

cdr3_aa: CASSPRTLAYEQFF
cdr3_nt: TGTGCCAGCAGCCCAAGGACCCTAGCGTATGAGCAGTTCTTC
d_call: NA
clone_size: NA
j_call: TRBJ2-1
v_call: TRBV7-2

cdr3_aa: CASSPPLGGRGEQYF
cdr3_nt: TGTGCCAGCTCACCACCGTTGGGGGGGAGAGGGGAGCAGTACTTC
d_call: TRBD2
clone_size: few
j_call: TRBJ2-7
v_call: TRBV18

cdr3_aa: CASSQAQGTALEKLFF
cdr3_nt: TGTGCCAGCAGTCAGGCCCAGGGGACCGCCTTGGAAAAACTGTTTTTT
d_call: NA
clone_size: NA
j_call: TRBJ1-4
v_call: TRBV6-1

cdr3_aa: CASGTLEQFF
cdr3_nt: TGTGCCAGTGGCACCCTGGAGCAGTTCTTC
d_call: NA
clone_size: few
j_call: TRBJ2-1
v_call: TRBV19

cdr3_aa: CASKQGWNTEAFF
cdr3_nt: TGTGCCAGCAAGCAGGGGTGGAACACTGAAGCTTTCTTT
d_call: NA
clone_size: NA
j_call: TRBJ1-1
v_call: TRBV6-2/TRBV6-3

cdr3_aa: CASSGLTSGRAVETQYF
cdr3_nt: TGTGCCAGCAGCGGCCTTACTAGCGGGAGGGCGGTGGAGACCCAGTACTTC
d_call: TRBD2
clone_size: few
j_call: TRBJ2-5
v_call: TRBV4-2

cdr3_aa: CSVAGGDNEKLFF
cdr3_nt: TGCAGCGTTGCGGGGGGGGATAATGAAAAACTGTTTTTT
d_call: NA
clone_size: NA
j_call: TRBJ1-4
v_call: TRBV29-1

cdr3_aa: CASSSGALRETQYF
cdr3_nt: TGCGCCAGCAGCTCCGGGGCCCTCCGGGAGACCCAGTACTTC
d_call: NA
clone_size: NA
j_call: TRBJ2-5
v_call: TRBV5-1

cdr3_aa: CSARLAERPDNEQFF
cdr3_nt: TGCAGTGCTAGACTAGCGGAGAGACCGGACAATGAGCAGTTCTTC
d_call: TRBD2
clone_size: NA
j_call: TRBJ2-1
v_call: TRBV20-1

cdr3_aa: CASSLSVAMGEQYF
cdr3_nt: TGTGCCAGCAGCTTATCGGTTGCTATGGGCGAGCAGTACTTC
d_call: NA
clone_size: NA
j_call: TRBJ2-7
v_call: TRBV7-2

cdr3_aa: CASSIGGPEAFF
cdr3_nt: TGTGCCAGCAGCATCGGGGGCCCTGAAGCTTTCTTT
d_call: NA
clone_size: few
j_call: TRBJ1-1
v_call: TRBV5-6

cdr3_aa: CASSPPRSNEQFF
cdr3_nt: TGCGCCAGCTCCCCGCCGCGTAGCAATGAGCAGTTCTTC
d_call: NA
clone_size: few
j_call: TRBJ2-1
v_call: TRBV5-1

cdr3_aa: CASSEFGTGGSNEQFF
cdr3_nt: TGTGCCAGCAGTGAATTCGGGACAGGGGGATCCAATGAGCAGTTCTTC
d_call: TRBD1
clone_size: few
j_call: TRBJ2-1
v_call: TRBV25-1

cdr3_aa: CASSSRGRGSETQYF
cdr3_nt: TGTGCCAGCAGTTCCAGGGGGCGTGGGTCGGAGACCCAGTACTTC
d_call: TRBD1
clone_size: NA
j_call: TRBJ2-5
v_call: TRBV6-5

cdr3_aa: CASSQVTRDGTDTQYF
cdr3_nt: TGCGCCAGCAGCCAAGTAACACGGGATGGCACAGATACGCAGTATTTT
d_call: NA
clone_size: NA
j_call: TRBJ2-3
v_call: TRBV4-1

cdr3_aa: CATSGGRYNEQFF
cdr3_nt: TGTGCCACCAGTGGGGGCCGCTACAATGAGCAGTTCTTC
d_call: NA
clone_size: NA
j_call: TRBJ2-1
v_call: TRBV24-1

cdr3_aa: CASSSSGGVTPLHF
cdr3_nt: TGTGCCAGCAGTTCTTCAGGGGGTGTTACACCCCTCCACTTT
d_call: TRBD1
clone_size: few
j_call: TRBJ1-6
v_call: TRBV5-6

cdr3_aa: CSAQGVLTGGSSDTQYF
cdr3_nt: TGCAGTGCTCAGGGAGTCCTAACTGGCGGGAGTTCAGATACGCAGTATTTT
d_call: TRBD2
clone_size: NA
j_call: TRBJ2-3
v_call: TRBV20-1

cdr3_aa: CASSQGNGGYTF
cdr3_nt: TGTGCCAGCAGCCAAGGGAATGGAGGCTACACCTTC
d_call: NA
clone_size: NA
j_call: TRBJ1-2
v_call: TRBV3-1

cdr3_aa: CATSRGSGGETQYF
cdr3_nt: TGTGCCACCAGCAGAGGTTCCGGGGGAGAGACCCAGTACTTC
d_call: NA
clone_size: NA
j_call: TRBJ2-5
v_call: TRBV15

cdr3_aa: CATSITGGELFF
cdr3_nt: TGTGCCACCAGCATCACCGGGGGGGAGCTGTTTTTT
d_call: NA
clone_size: few
j_call: TRBJ2-2
v_call: TRBV15